A selection of T cell receptor beta chains follows, all from one sample in a study of blood T cell repertoires in COVID-19. Data came from immunoSEQ multiplex PCR; TCRdb stores just in-frame clones and leaves some out. This sample has 65,000 to 70,000 clones, with approximately 90% found just once. Sequenced input: peripheral blood. The receptor source for this set is an elderly woman with acute or convalescent COVID-19. The CDR3 runs from the conserved cysteine through the conserved F or W. The D gene is left open where the match is weak. Size is stated for part of the rows, as once, few or many counts, or as a class when the clone is expanded.

abundance: .
v_gene: TRBV19
d_gene: .
j_gene: TRBJ1-1
CDR3aa: CASRHHAGGEAFF
CDR3nt: TGTGCCAGTAGACACCACGCGGGGGGGGAAGCTTTCTTT

abundance: .
v_gene: TRBV6-5
d_gene: .
j_gene: TRBJ1-2
CDR3aa: CATEARVYGYTF
CDR3nt: TGTGCCACAGAAGCACGGGTCTATGGCTACACCTTC

abundance: .
v_gene: TRBV27
d_gene: TRBD2
j_gene: TRBJ2-7
CDR3aa: CASSLYPGGYEQYF
CDR3nt: TGTGCCAGCAGTTTATACCCGGGAGGCTACGAGCAGTACTTC

abundance: .
v_gene: TRBV28
d_gene: TRBD1
j_gene: TRBJ1-1
CDR3aa: CASRPRQGWTEAFF
CDR3nt: TGTGCCAGCCGCCCTAGACAGGGTTGGACTGAAGCTTTCTTT

abundance: .
v_gene: TRBV7-9
d_gene: .
j_gene: TRBJ1-3
CDR3aa: CASRNEDQGGNTIYF
CDR3nt: TGTGCCAGCAGAAATGAAGACCAGGGCGGAAACACCATATATTTT

abundance: .
v_gene: TRBV28
d_gene: TRBD1
j_gene: TRBJ1-1
CDR3aa: CASSLLDRSTEAFF
CDR3nt: TGTGCCAGCAGTTTATTGGACAGGAGCACTGAAGCTTTCTTT

abundance: once
v_gene: TRBV7-2
d_gene: .
j_gene: TRBJ1-5
CDR3aa: CASSLGGGNQPQHF
CDR3nt: TGTGCCAGCAGCTTAGGGGGGGGCAATCAGCCCCAGCATTTT

abundance: .
v_gene: TRBV19
d_gene: .
j_gene: TRBJ2-3
CDR3aa: CASSLRVSTDTQYF
CDR3nt: TGTGCCAGTAGTTTGCGAGTTAGCACAGATACGCAGTATTTT

abundance: .
v_gene: TRBV7-8
d_gene: TRBD2
j_gene: TRBJ2-5
CDR3aa: CASSSLRLAGEGKTQYF
CDR3nt: TGTGCCAGCAGCTCCCTTCGACTAGCGGGAGAGGGAAAGACCCAGTACTTC

abundance: .
v_gene: TRBV7-3
d_gene: .
j_gene: TRBJ2-2
CDR3aa: CASSHSHRGELFF
CDR3nt: TGTGCCAGCAGTCACAGCCACCGAGGGGAGCTGTTTTTT

abundance: .
v_gene: TRBV7-2
d_gene: TRBD2
j_gene: TRBJ2-1
CDR3aa: CASSKTSGPYNEQFF
CDR3nt: TGTGCCAGCAGTAAAACTAGCGGGCCCTACAATGAGCAGTTCTTC

abundance: .
v_gene: TRBV27
d_gene: TRBD2
j_gene: TRBJ2-7
CDR3aa: CASSAGTSGYEQYF
CDR3nt: TGTGCCAGCAGTGCCGGGACTAGCGGCTACGAGCAGTACTTC

abundance: .
v_gene: TRBV6-5
d_gene: .
j_gene: TRBJ2-3
CDR3aa: CASTRSADTQYF
CDR3nt: TGTGCCAGTACCAGATCAGCGGATACGCAGTATTTT

abundance: once
v_gene: TRBV11-2
d_gene: .
j_gene: TRBJ1-1
CDR3aa: CASSSSGVNTEAFF
CDR3nt: TGTGCCAGCAGTTCTAGTGGCGTGAACACTGAAGCTTTCTTT

abundance: .
v_gene: TRBV27
d_gene: TRBD1
j_gene: TRBJ1-5
CDR3aa: CASSLSGQGRNQPQHF
CDR3nt: TGTGCCAGCAGTTTATCGGGACAGGGTCGCAATCAGCCCCAGCATTTT

abundance: few
v_gene: TRBV6-1
d_gene: .
j_gene: TRBJ2-7
CDR3aa: CASSESPGENYEQYF
CDR3nt: TGTGCCAGCAGTGAATCCCCGGGGGAGAACTACGAGCAGTACTTC

abundance: .
v_gene: TRBV3-1/TRBV3-2
d_gene: TRBD2
j_gene: TRBJ2-3
CDR3aa: CASSQLAGPSTDTQYF
CDR3nt: TGTGCCAGCAGCCAGTTAGCGGGGCCTAGCACAGATACGCAGTATTTT

abundance: .
v_gene: TRBV5-1
d_gene: .
j_gene: TRBJ2-5
CDR3aa: CASSRAMNQETQYF
CDR3nt: TGCGCCAGCAGCCGAGCGATGAATCAAGAGACCCAGTACTTC

abundance: once
v_gene: TRBV9
d_gene: .
j_gene: TRBJ1-2
CDR3aa: CASSVGGKVGYGYTF
CDR3nt: TGTGCCAGCAGCGTAGGGGGCAAGGTTGGGTATGGCTACACCTTC

abundance: .
v_gene: TRBV15
d_gene: TRBD2
j_gene: TRBJ2-7
CDR3aa: CATSRGLAGGRQQQYF
CDR3nt: TGTGCCACCAGCAGAGGACTAGCGGGAGGCCGGCAGCAGCAGTACTTC

abundance: .
v_gene: TRBV14
d_gene: .
j_gene: TRBJ1-5
CDR3aa: CASSPSGGGQPQHF
CDR3nt: TGTGCCAGCAGCCCGAGTGGGGGCGGCCAGCCCCAGCATTTT

abundance: few
v_gene: TRBV30
d_gene: .
j_gene: TRBJ1-1
CDR3aa: CAWSAGDLVGTEAFF
CDR3nt: TGTGCCTGGAGTGCGGGAGACCTAGTGGGGACTGAAGCTTTCTTT

abundance: .
v_gene: TRBV9
d_gene: .
j_gene: TRBJ1-3
CDR3aa: CASSPNSGFGDTIYF
CDR3nt: TGTGCCAGCAGCCCAAACTCAGGGTTTGGCGACACCATATATTTT

abundance: .
v_gene: TRBV7-2
d_gene: TRBD1
j_gene: TRBJ1-5
CDR3aa: CASSRDRGGLQPQHF
CDR3nt: TGTGCCAGCAGCCGGGACAGGGGCGGACTTCAGCCCCAGCATTTT

abundance: .
v_gene: TRBV5-1
d_gene: .
j_gene: TRBJ1-2
CDR3aa: CASSLAGRGGYTF
CDR3nt: TGCGCCAGCAGCTTGGCCGGGAGGGGCGGCTACACCTTC

abundance: .
v_gene: TRBV28
d_gene: TRBD1
j_gene: TRBJ1-5
CDR3aa: CASNRGTGLNQPQHF
CDR3nt: TGTGCCAGCAACCGTGGGACAGGGCTCAATCAGCCCCAGCATTTT

abundance: .
v_gene: TRBV5-8
d_gene: .
j_gene: TRBJ2-5
CDR3aa: CASSLGGAPGAQYF
CDR3nt: TGTGCCAGCAGCTTGGGAGGGGCCCCGGGGGCCCAGTACTTC

abundance: .
v_gene: TRBV7-9
d_gene: .
j_gene: TRBJ2-5
CDR3aa: CASSLAQGQVQYF
CDR3nt: TGTGCCAGCAGCTTAGCCCAAGGACAAGTCCAGTACTTC

abundance: .
v_gene: TRBV5-1
d_gene: .
j_gene: TRBJ1-2
CDR3aa: CASSLGTALNYGYTF
CDR3nt: TGCGCCAGCAGCTTGGGGACAGCTTTAAACTATGGCTACACCTTC

abundance: medium-sized
v_gene: TRBV5-4
d_gene: .
j_gene: TRBJ2-1
CDR3aa: CASSLEPSSYNEQFF
CDR3nt: TGTGCCAGCAGCTTGGAACCGAGCTCCTACAATGAGCAGTTCTTC

abundance: once
v_gene: TRBV10-2
d_gene: .
j_gene: TRBJ1-1
CDR3aa: CASSSGWSEAFF
CDR3nt: TGCGCCAGCAGTTCAGGGTGGTCTGAAGCTTTCTTT

abundance: .
v_gene: TRBV27
d_gene: .
j_gene: TRBJ2-1
CDR3aa: CASRTRDLGKMNEQFF
CDR3nt: TGTGCCAGCAGGACAAGGGACTTGGGGAAGATGAATGAGCAGTTCTTC

abundance: .
v_gene: TRBV4-1
d_gene: .
j_gene: TRBJ1-5
CDR3aa: CASSQMGLGGRNQPQHF
CDR3nt: TGCGCCAGCAGCCAGATGGGACTAGGGGGACGCAATCAGCCCCAGCATTTT

abundance: .
v_gene: TRBV6-5
d_gene: .
j_gene: TRBJ2-1
CDR3aa: CASSYVGGPPNEQFF
CDR3nt: TGTGCCAGCAGTTACGTGGGGGGGCCCCCAAATGAGCAGTTCTTC

abundance: few
v_gene: TRBV7-2
d_gene: .
j_gene: TRBJ2-1
CDR3aa: CASSPQASLSEQFF
CDR3nt: TGTGCCAGCAGCCCCCAAGCTAGCCTGAGTGAGCAGTTCTTC

abundance: .
v_gene: TRBV27
d_gene: .
j_gene: TRBJ1-4
CDR3aa: CASSLNEKLFF
CDR3nt: TGTGCCAGCAGCCTTAATGAAAAACTGTTTTTT

abundance: .
v_gene: TRBV7-3
d_gene: .
j_gene: TRBJ2-4
CDR3aa: CASSPWGQDIQYF
CDR3nt: TGTGCCAGCAGCCCGTGGGGCCAGGACATTCAGTACTTC

abundance: .
v_gene: TRBV18
d_gene: .
j_gene: TRBJ2-3
CDR3aa: CASSPVPGLQTSTDTQYF
CDR3nt: TGTGCCAGCTCACCAGTACCGGGACTCCAAACTAGCACAGATACGCAGTATTTT

abundance: .
v_gene: TRBV27
d_gene: TRBD1
j_gene: TRBJ1-6
CDR3aa: CASSPGDRNNSPLHF
CDR3nt: TGTGCCAGCAGTCCCGGGGACAGAAATAATTCACCCCTCCACTTT

abundance: once
v_gene: TRBV2
d_gene: TRBD2
j_gene: TRBJ2-3
CDR3aa: CASRGAGVVGDTQYF
CDR3nt: TGTGCCAGCAGGGGAGCGGGGGTAGTTGGAGATACGCAGTATTTT

abundance: .
v_gene: TRBV28
d_gene: .
j_gene: TRBJ1-2
CDR3aa: CASSLQTINYGYTF
CDR3nt: TGTGCCAGCAGTTTACAGACAATTAACTATGGCTACACCTTC

abundance: .
v_gene: TRBV19
d_gene: TRBD1
j_gene: TRBJ1-1
CDR3aa: CASSSRTGVENTEAFF
CDR3nt: TGTGCCAGTAGTAGTAGGACAGGGGTCGAGAACACTGAAGCTTTCTTT

abundance: .
v_gene: TRBV3-1/TRBV3-2
d_gene: .
j_gene: TRBJ2-2
CDR3aa: CASSRATGELFF
CDR3nt: TGTGCCAGCAGCCGAGCTACCGGGGAGCTGTTTTTT

abundance: .
v_gene: TRBV20-1
d_gene: TRBD1
j_gene: TRBJ1-2
CDR3aa: CSASGGGYTF
CDR3nt: TGCAGTGCTTCAGGGGGCGGCTACACCTTC

abundance: .
v_gene: TRBV6-2/TRBV6-3
d_gene: TRBD1
j_gene: TRBJ1-2
CDR3aa: CASSDRGYGYTF
CDR3nt: TGTGCCAGCAGTGACAGGGGCTATGGCTACACCTTC

abundance: few
v_gene: TRBV6-4
d_gene: .
j_gene: TRBJ1-2
CDR3aa: CASSETGAGYTF
CDR3nt: TGTGCCAGCAGTGAAACAGGAGCAGGCTACACCTTC

abundance: .
v_gene: TRBV19
d_gene: .
j_gene: TRBJ2-1
CDR3aa: CASTRGGSYNEQFF
CDR3nt: TGTGCCAGCACCCGAGGAGGATCTTACAATGAGCAGTTCTTC